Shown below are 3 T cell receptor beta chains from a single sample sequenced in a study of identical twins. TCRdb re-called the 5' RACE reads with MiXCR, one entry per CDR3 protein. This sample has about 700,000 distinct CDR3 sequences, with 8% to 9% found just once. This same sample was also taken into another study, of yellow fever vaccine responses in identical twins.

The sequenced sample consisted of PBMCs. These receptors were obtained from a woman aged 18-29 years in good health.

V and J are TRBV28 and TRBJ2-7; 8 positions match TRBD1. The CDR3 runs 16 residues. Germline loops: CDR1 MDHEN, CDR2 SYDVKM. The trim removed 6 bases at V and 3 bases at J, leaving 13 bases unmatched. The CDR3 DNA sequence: TGTGCCAGCAGCTTGGACAGGGCGATCGGTAGCTACGAGCAGTACTTC. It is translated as CASSLDRAIGSYEQYF. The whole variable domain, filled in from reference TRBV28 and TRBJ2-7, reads DVKVTQSSRYLVKRTGEKVFLECVQDMDHENMFWYRQDPGLGLRLIYFSYDVKMKEKGDIPEGYSVSREKKERFSLILESASTNQTSMYLCASSLDRAIGSYEQYFGPGTRLTVT.

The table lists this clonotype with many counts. CDR3 region: CASSLELKKETQYF. The CDR3, as DNA: TGCGCCAGCAGCTTGGAACTCAAGAAGGAGACCCAGTACTTC. The V gene is TRBV5-1, the J gene TRBJ2-5; D gene ambiguous. V was clipped by 0 bases and J by 5 bases, with 11 bases between them. Per germline, CDR1 SGHRS and CDR2 YFSETQ. CDR3 length: 14 residues. Together with reference TRBV5-1 and TRBJ2-5, the CDR3 gives the full variable domain: KAGVTQTPRYLIKTRGQQVTLSCSPISGHRSVSWYQQTPGQGLQFLFEYFSETQRNKGNFPGRFSGRQFSNSRSEMNVSTLELGDSALYLCASSLELKKETQYFGPGTRLLVL.

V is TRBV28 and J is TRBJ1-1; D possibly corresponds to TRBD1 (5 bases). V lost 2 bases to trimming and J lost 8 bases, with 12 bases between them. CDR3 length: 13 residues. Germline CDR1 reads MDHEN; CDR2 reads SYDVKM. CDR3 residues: CASSLGGAPEAFF. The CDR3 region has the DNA TGTGCCAGCAGTTTAGGAGGGGCCCCCGAAGCTTTCTTT.